The present entry profiles one T cell receptor (beta chain) with its context. Its target is unknown. This sample stems from a study of cytomegalovirus exposure and HLA in healthy donors. Across the study: Findings of an earlier analysis included 117 million unique TCR beta sequences from 180 million or so T cells.

Study-wide points: In a later analysis, V- and J-gene trimming of beta chains associated with a DCLRE1C missense variant, replicated independently. Common viral pathogens were later found to be apparently linked to several of the most significant clusters.

60 Vbeta and 13 Jbeta primers were used in PCR. The data were produced by immunoSEQ multiplex PCR, yet TCRdb's version contains in-frame clones alone and is incomplete. Of fewer than 200,000 clones in the sample, about 82% were seen once. The sequence was obtained from a woman aged 18-29 years in good health and CMV-seronegative. The sequenced sample consisted of PBMCs.

This CDR3 reads CASSITGGEQPQHF. The DNA of the CDR3 is TGTGCCAGTAGTATCACAGGGGGCGAGCAGCCCCAGCATTTT. The chain is built from TRBV19 and TRBJ1-5, with 9 bases identical to TRBD1. After removal of 3 bases from V and 7 bases from J, the junction contained 4 bases not matched to a gene. Looked up from germline, CDR1 is LNHDA and CDR2 is SQIVND (reference sequence). The CDR3 contains 14 residues.